The 32 T cell receptor beta chains in this list originate from one sample, sequenced in a study of T cell responses to AZD1222 COVID-19 vaccine. Assay: immunoSEQ multiplex PCR; the TCRdb copy retains only in-frame clones and omits some. Here the sample spans some 190,000 clones, roughly 94% being singletons. The source material was peripheral blood, sampled 28 days after the second dose of the MenACWY control vaccine. Every receptor here comes from an adult who received the MenACWY meningococcal vaccine as a control.

The rearrangement joins TRBV18 to TRBJ2-7; TRBD1 matches at 10 bases. CDR3 length: 15 residues. Unmatched junction bases numbered 8, after V lost 4 bases and J lost 5 bases. CDR1 is KGHSH, CDR2 LQKENI, per germline. The CDR3 region is CASSLGQGVRNEQYF. In nucleotides, the CDR3 is TGTGCCAGCTCACTCGGACAGGGGGTGAGGAACGAGCAGTACTTC.

This clone was observed once. The junction and the germline gene differ at one end; a read error may be behind it. The rearrangement joins TRBV23-1 to TRBJ2-7, with TRBD1 identical over 9 bases. TRBV23-1 qualifies as an ORF whose function is uncertain. The length of the CDR3 is 17 residues. As DNA, the CDR3 is TGCGCCAGCAGTCAAAATCTCACCGGGACAGGGTCCTCCGAGCAGTACTTC. Translating gives CASSQNLTGTGSSEQYF.

The chain employs TRBV28 and TRBJ1-5; D is ambiguous. This CDR3 region has 11 residues. The V and J ends lost 2 bases and 7 bases respectively, with 3 bases between them. Germline-derived CDR1 and CDR2 are MDHEN and SYDVKM. Written as DNA, the CDR3 is TGTGCCAGCAGTTTAAAGCAGCCCCAGCATTTT. It yields the protein CASSLKQPQHF.

The rearrangement joins TRBV5-5 to TRBJ1-6, with a weak D call TRBD1 (5 bases). Trimming took 4 bases from V and 14 from J, leaving 13 bases between them. Germline V CDR1 and CDR2: SGHKS, YYEKEE (reference sequence). The CDR3 loop spans 12 amino acids. In nucleotides, the CDR3 is TGTGCCAGCAGCCTCGGAGAACAGGCCCTCCACTTT. This translates into CASSLGEQALHF.

This chain uses TRBV23-1 with TRBJ2-1; TRBD2 matches at 12 bases. TRBV23-1 falls under the ORF class, with uncertain function. With V trimmed by 7 bases and J by 8 bases, 6 bases remained unmatched. The length of the CDR3 is 14 residues. The CDR3 protein is CASITSGGYHEQFF. In nucleotides, the CDR3 is TGCGCCAGCATAACTAGCGGGGGGTACCATGAGCAGTTCTTC.

The chain carries TRBV30 and TRBJ1-4; D is uncertain. Germline V gene lookup returns CDR1 GTSNPN and CDR2 SVGIG (reference sequence). CDR3 length equals 15 residues. V was pared by 4 bases and J by 4 bases, with 16 bases between. The CDR3 bases are TGTGCCTGGAAGGACCCAAGGGTCGATAATGAAAAACTGTTTTTT. Translating it yields CAWKDPRVDNEKLFF. The full variable domain, rest sourced from reference TRBV30 and TRBJ1-4, is SQTIHQWPATLVQPVGSPLSLECTVEGTSNPNLYWYRQAAGRGLQLLFYSVGIGQISSEVPQNLSASRPQDRQFILSSKKLLLSDSGFYLCAWKDPRVDNEKLFFGSGTQLSVL.

The CDR3 here is CASSQKPTTQGSNQPQHF. The DNA for the CDR3 is TGCGCCAGCAGCCAAAAACCAACCACACAGGGAAGCAATCAGCCCCAGCATTTT. The rearrangement joins TRBV4-3 to TRBJ1-5, with a weak D call TRBD1 (6 bases). CDR3 length equals 18 residues. V was clipped by 2 bases and J by 1 base, with 18 bases between them. The germline V gene has CDR1 LGHNA and CDR2 YSLEER.

The chain joins TRBV19 to TRBJ1-5; the match to TRBD1 covers 9 bases. This CDR3 is built from 15 residues. Per the germline V gene, CDR1 is LNHDA and CDR2 is SQIVND (reference sequence). V dropped 6 bases and J dropped 7; count of bases not matched to a gene: 10. The CDR3 here is CASSADTGGMQPQHF. The CDR3 coding sequence is TGTGCCAGTAGCGCGGACACAGGGGGCATGCAGCCCCAGCATTTT.

The sample holds one count of this clone. The chain is built from TRBV4-1 and TRBJ2-1; 9 bases agree with TRBD2. With V trimmed by 3 bases and J by 7 bases, 7 bases remained unmatched. The CDR3 contains 15 residues. From germline, CDR1 is MGHRA and CDR2 YSYEKL. The CDR3 loop is CASSQRGGGANEQFF. The DNA of the CDR3 is TGCGCCAGCAGCCAGCGGGGCGGGGGGGCGAATGAGCAGTTCTTC.

This rearrangement joins TRBV27 to TRBJ2-7, with D perhaps matching TRBD2 (6 bases). The CDR3 is 14 amino acids. CDR1 is MNHEY, CDR2 SMNVEV, per germline (reference sequence). V shed 5 bases and J shed 6 bases, with 17 bases lying between them. CDR3 nucleotides: TGTGCCAGCAGTCAGGGACTCCGACGGGGCGAGCAGTACTTC. The encoded protein is CASSQGLRRGEQYF.

The gene calls are TRBV28 and TRBJ1-2, with D tentatively TRBD1 (6 bases). The ends were cut back, 6 bases at V and 8 bases at J, with 25 bases in the middle. The length of the CDR3 is 16 residues. Germline values: CDR1 MDHEN, CDR2 SYDVKM. The CDR3 sequence: CASSRRQANPRGGYTF. CDR3 bases: TGTGCCAGCAGCCGTCGACAGGCTAACCCTCGGGGCGGCTACACCTTC.

The rearrangement uses TRBV28 and TRBJ2-3, with 7 bases fitting TRBD2. The CDR3 is 16 amino acids. V lost 5 bases and J lost 2; bases outside the gene matches: 10. The V gene's germline CDR1 is MDHEN and CDR2 SYDVKM. CDR3 bases: TGTGCCAGCAGTACTAGCGATAGGGTCATCACAGATACGCAGTATTTT. Encoded protein: CASSTSDRVITDTQYF.

The chain couples TRBV4-1 to TRBJ2-1, with 11 nucleotides matching TRBD1. CDR1 is MGHRA and CDR2 is YSYEKL in the germline V gene. Germline trimming cut 5 bases from V and 7 bases from J; bases unmatched to any gene: 13. The CDR3 length is 17 residues. The CDR3 loop is CASSAIPGQGGENEQFF. CDR3 in DNA: TGCGCCAGCAGCGCGATTCCGGGACAGGGGGGGGAGAATGAGCAGTTCTTC.

The chain employs TRBV7-6 and TRBJ2-2; no reliable D call. CDR1 SGHVS and CDR2 FNYEAQ come from the germline V gene. The CDR3 contains 13 residues. V lost 5 bases and J 4 bases, leaving 8 bases between the germline ends. The CDR3 loop is CASSAYITGELFF. CDR3 nucleotides: TGTGCCAGCAGCGCGTACATCACCGGGGAGCTGTTTTTT.

This chain links TRBV19 with TRBJ1-2, with D unclear. Trimming left V 7 bases short and J 1 base short, with 13 bases between. The CDR3 contains 14 residues. Germline CDR1 LNHDA, CDR2 SQIVND (reference sequence). CDR3 DNA sequence: TGTGCCAGTACCCCCGGTGGGTTTAACTATGGCTACACCTTC. This sequence encodes CASTPGGFNYGYTF.

This chain links TRBV19 with TRBJ2-3; TRBD2 agrees at 10 bases. V lost 2 bases to trimming and J lost 2 bases; unmatched junction nucleotides: 7. Looked up from germline, CDR1 is LNHDA and CDR2 is SQIVND (reference sequence). The CDR3 consists of 17 residues. DNA for the CDR3: TGTGCCAGTAGTATAACCTTAGCGGGGGGAAACACAGATACGCAGTATTTT. It is translated as CASSITLAGGNTDTQYF.

V is TRBV7-7 and J is TRBJ2-2, with unresolved D. The CDR3 has 13 amino acids. Germline V gene lookup returns CDR1 SSHAT and CDR2 FNYEAQ (reference sequence). Trimming removed 5 bases at V and 1 base at J, with 5 bases between. CDR3 sequence: CASSRQNTGELFF. CDR3 DNA sequence: TGTGCCAGCAGCCGACAGAACACCGGGGAGCTGTTTTTT. The full variable domain, its missing parts supplied by reference TRBV7-7 and TRBJ2-2, is GAGVSQSPRYKVTKRGQDVTLRCDPISSHATLYWYQQALGQGPEFLTYFNYEAQPDKSGLPSDRFSAERPEGSISTLTIQRTEQRDSAMYRCASSRQNTGELFFGEGSRLTVL.

The rearrangement links TRBV5-4 to TRBJ1-6; D perhaps matches TRBD1 (5 bases). The germline CDR1 and CDR2 sequences are SGHNT and YYREEE (reference sequence). V shed 4 bases and J shed 8 bases, with 19 bases lying between them. This CDR3 is 16 amino acids long. The CDR3: CASSLRQTTADSPLHF. As DNA, the CDR3 is TGTGCCAGCAGCCTCCGACAGACAACTGCAGATTCACCCCTCCACTTT.

V usage is TRBV7-2 and J usage is TRBJ2-3, with D uncertain. In germline, CDR1 is SGHTA, CDR2 FQGNSA. This CDR3 is built from 14 residues. V was cut by 3 bases and J by 4 bases, with 11 bases left in between. Written as DNA, the CDR3 is TGTGCCAGCAGCTTTAACCCTCCCCCAGATACGCAGTATTTT. This translates into CASSFNPPPDTQYF.

The chain employs TRBV6-2 or TRBV6-3 and TRBJ2-7, with D possibly TRBD2 on 6 matching bases. This CDR3 comprises 14 residues. CDR1 is MNHEY, CDR2 SVGEGT, per germline. V was clipped by 4 bases and J by 3 bases, with 13 bases between them. The CDR3 DNA sequence: TGTGCCAGCAGTTCCTCGGTTAGCGGCTACGAGCAGTACTTC. Amino acid sequence: CASSSSVSGYEQYF.

This chain joins TRBV6-5 and TRBJ2-7; 11 bases align to TRBD1. V shed 0 bases and J 3 bases; nucleotides not matched to a gene: 1. The CDR3 has 15 amino acids. Germline values: CDR1 MNHEY, CDR2 SVGAGI. The CDR3 sequence: CASSYSGQGVYEQYF. DNA of the CDR3: TGTGCCAGCAGTTACTCGGGACAGGGGGTCTACGAGCAGTACTTC.

This rearrangement joins TRBV24-1 to TRBJ2-1; no firm D call. Trimming took off 0 bases at V and 10 bases at J, with 6 bases between the two ends. The length of the CDR3 is 12 residues. Germline assignment: CDR1 KGHDR and CDR2 SFDVKD. The CDR3, as DNA: TGTGCCACCAGTGATTTGAGGCGGGAGCAGTTCTTC. As protein: CATSDLRREQFF.

This chain links TRBV5-1 with TRBJ2-5; D gene uncertain. The CDR3 is made up of 13 amino acids. CDR1 is SGHRS and CDR2 is YFSETQ in the germline V gene. V was trimmed by 2 bases and J by 3 bases, leaving 8 bases between them. The CDR3 sequence is CASSFTAEETQYF. The CDR3 nucleotides are TGCGCCAGCAGCTTTACAGCAGAAGAGACCCAGTACTTC. The full variable domain, with the rest looked up from reference TRBV5-1 and TRBJ2-5, is KAGVTQTPRYLIKTRGQQVTLSCSPISGHRSVSWYQQTPGQGLQFLFEYFSETQRNKGNFPGRFSGRQFSNSRSEMNVSTLELGDSALYLCASSFTAEETQYFGPGTRLLVL.

This chain joins TRBV6-5 and TRBJ2-2, with D hard to call. CDR1 and CDR2 from the germline V gene are MNHEY and SVGAGI. This CDR3 region has 15 residues. The V end lost 6 bases, the J end lost 2 bases, and 13 bases lay between the germline ends. The CDR3 bases are TGTGCCAGCAGATCTGTAAGGTCCAACACCGGGGAGCTGTTTTTT. Residues: CASRSVRSNTGELFF.

The chain recombines TRBV30 with TRBJ1-4; perhaps TRBD1 as D (6 bases). V was cut by 0 bases and J by 7 bases, with 15 bases left in between. Germline values: CDR1 GTSNPN, CDR2 SVGIG (reference sequence). The CDR3 sequence is 15 residues long. In DNA form, the CDR3 reads TGTGCCTGGAGTGTACGGGGCAGGGGTGTTGAAAAACTGTTTTTT. Residues: CAWSVRGRGVEKLFF.

The J gene is TRBJ2-1, the V gene TRBV2, with D perhaps given as TRBD1 or TRBD2 (5 bases each). Trimming cost V 7 bases and J 10 bases, with 11 bases left between them. Germline CDR1 and CDR2: SNHLY and FYNNEI. The CDR3 is 11 amino acids. For the CDR3, the DNA is TGTGCCAGCACTGTTCGGGACGAGCAGTTCTTC. This sequence encodes CASTVRDEQFF. The full variable domain, completed using reference TRBV2 and TRBJ2-1, is EPEVTQTPSHQVTQMGQEVILRCVPISNHLYFYWYRQILGQKVEFLVSFYNNEISEKSEIFDDQFSVERPDGSNFTLKIRSTKLEDSAMYFCASTVRDEQFFGPGTRLTVL.

The chain recombines TRBV24-1 with TRBJ1-4; 8 bases agree with TRBD1. Germline CDR1 and CDR2: KGHDR and SFDVKD. V lost 5 bases, J lost 7 bases, and 5 bases stayed unmatched. The CDR3 has 14 residues. The CDR3 nucleotides read TGTGCCACCAGTGGCGGACAGGGTCCTGAAAAACTGTTTTTT. It specifies CATSGGQGPEKLFF.

The J gene is TRBJ2-2, the V gene TRBV27, with a weak D call TRBD1 (6 bases). This CDR3 region has 14 residues. Trimming removed 4 bases from V and 5 bases from J, with 11 bases in between. The germline gives CDR1 MNHEY, CDR2 SMNVEV (reference sequence). For the CDR3, the DNA is TGTGCCAGCAGTTCCCGGACAGAAACCGGGGAGCTGTTTTTT. Protein: CASSSRTETGELFF.

This chain uses TRBV7-9 with TRBJ2-1; 9 bases map to TRBD2. Germline V gene data show CDR1 as SEHNR and CDR2 as FQNEAQ (reference sequence). With V trimmed by 8 bases and J by 3 bases, 8 bases remained unmatched. This CDR3 has 15 residues. CDR3 sequence (DNA): TGTGCCAGCGGCCCGGCTAGCGGGATCTACAATGAGCAGTTCTTC. It is translated as CASGPASGIYNEQFF.

The CDR3 bases are TGTGCCAGCAGCTACGCGCAGAACTATGGCTACACCTTC. Amino acids: CASSYAQNYGYTF. This chain joins TRBV13 and TRBJ1-2; D not certain. CDR3 size: 13 residues. V lost 4 bases and J 2 bases, leaving 8 bases between the germline ends. Germline V gene lookup returns CDR1 PRHDT and CDR2 FYEKMQ (reference sequence).

This chain links TRBV27 with TRBJ2-1; 12 bases fit TRBD2. This CDR3 is built from 14 residues. The trim removed 6 bases at V and 8 bases at J, leaving 5 bases unmatched. The V gene's germline CDR1 is MNHEY and CDR2 SMNVEV (reference sequence). The CDR3 bases are TGTGCCAGCAGGCCGGGACTAGCGGGCCATGAGCAGTTCTTC. Translation gives CASRPGLAGHEQFF.

The chain joins TRBV24-1 to TRBJ2-3; 8 bases fit TRBD2. CDR1 and CDR2 (germline): KGHDR, SFDVKD. J gave up 0 bases and V 9 bases, and 10 bases lay outside the gene matches. The CDR3 spans 16 residues. CDR3 in DNA: TGTGCCACCCAAGGGACTAGTTCCCGCAGCACAGATACGCAGTATTTT. Translation gives CATQGTSSRSTDTQYF.